The present TCR beta chain was sequenced within a study of blood T cell dynamics during melanoma immunotherapy. The overall study: Standard first-line treatment here was pembrolizumab or nivolumab plus ipilimumab in metastatic melanoma. Notes on the study in general: Whether repertoire-driving clones were melanoma-specific could not be determined.

Losses at the gene ends were 3 bases for V and 5 bases for J; bases not matched to a gene: 7. CDR3 length: 15 residues. Germline CDR1 LGHNA, CDR2 YSLEER. Time point indicated: week 3, after first cycle of checkpoint inhibitor. Generated by immunoSEQ multiplex PCR, the TCRdb table keeps only in-frame clones and is missing some. The sample includes fewer than 15,000 clones, 86% of them seen just once. To note about this clone: Its cognate antigen is unknown.

Sequences were derived from blood, sampled from a patient treated with checkpoint blockade. This TCR came from a human donor with melanoma. The V gene is TRBV4-3, the J gene TRBJ2-7; 10 bases match TRBD1. The CDR3 nucleotides read TGCGCCAGCAGCCATCGCGGGACAGGGGTCCACGAGCAGTACTTC. Translating gives CASSHRGTGVHEQYF.